This is a list of T cell receptor beta chains from one sample in a study of cytomegalovirus exposure and HLA in healthy donors. TCRdb's table, derived via immunoSEQ multiplex PCR, lists solely in-frame clones and lacks some. The sample lists 150,000 to 200,000 clones, 75% to 90% occurring once. Sequencing was carried out using PBMCs. The receptors come from a man between 18 and 35 years old in good health and CMV-seropositive. The CDR3 runs from the conserved cysteine through the conserved F or W. Part of the rows lack a size; the others show once, few, many or a class for expanded clones.

TRBV6-5 few CASSWTGGYRDGYTF
TRBV5-4 few CASSLDGFGEQYF
TRBV29-1 few CSVGLSVSTEAFF
TRBV6-6 NA CASSHPTEEAFF
TRBV6-1 NA CASSPQGQGNYGYTF
TRBV5-4 once CASSPGDRVETQYF
TRBV9 NA CASSVEGGLNTEAFF
TRBV5-1 NA CASSRRTPSTDTQYF
TRBV7-9 NA CASSARLAVSYEQYF
TRBV2 NA CASGGGRGNYGYTF
TRBV27 NA CASRGSSVEQYF
TRBV5-6 NA CASSPGTTNTGELFF
TRBV5-4 NA CASSRTGTYEQYF
TRBV7-2 NA CASSFGTGSRSTEAFF
TRBV9 NA CASSVVQGFNVNEQFF
TRBV6-5 NA CASRRTGGVSGYTF
TRBV7-2 NA CASSEPSGSRAQYF
TRBV5-1 NA CASSLVGAAGGSYEQYF
TRBV7-9 few CASSLISALAGGLDEQFF
TRBV4-3 NA CASSPLAGATDTQYF
TRBV28 NA CASSFDRGRSYEQYF
TRBV6-5 NA CASNGAGSTDTQYF
TRBV7-6 NA CASSLEAGAEGYTF
TRBV11-1 NA CASSEGQGFTGELFF
TRBV29-1 NA CSVGQGLGEKLFF
TRBV6-5 NA CASSAQDSTGELFF
TRBV5-4 once CASSRSRGAGANVLTF
TRBV25-1 NA CASSDPGQANYGYTF
TRBV6-5 NA CASSADISGANVLTF
TRBV11-3 NA CASSGSSYNEQFF
TRBV7-9 NA CASSFRQALRAFF
TRBV11-2 NA CASSRLGVGTGGPIQYF
TRBV5-6 NA CASSSRPGSGRSYEQYF
TRBV6-4 NA CASSDNYGTGLSANQPQHF
TRBV6-1 NA CASSDPGQVREKLFF
TRBV15 NA CATSVSSGRVITGELFF
TRBV19 NA CASSMARVTEAFF
TRBV27 NA CASSPSSLARTDTQYF
TRBV4-3 NA CASSQNQGGAGGRIEQFF
TRBV6-5 NA CASRKKQGAFQHF
TRBV28 NA CASSPLSPLAIYF
TRBV6-5 NA CASSSLDRETQYF
TRBV29-1 NA CSVEVSRSTDTQYF
TRBV5-4 once CASSLDAGVGNQPQHF
TRBV7-3 NA CASSLEGTSGYTDTQYF
TRBV18 NA CASSLPQSGAGGGQPQHF
TRBV5-1 NA CASSLTRTGDPGELFF
TRBV9 NA CASSVQGGTEAFF
TRBV5-1 NA CASSLEGVGTGKQPQHF
TRBV5-1 NA CASGPGLQYNEQFF
TRBV6-5 NA CASRGGSNEQFF
TRBV10-1 NA CASMDRPSTDTQYF
TRBV27 once CASSFPGTGELFF
TRBV7-2 NA CASSPGVPYNEQFF